One T cell receptor (beta chain) is described in this entry. These data are taken from a study of blood T cell repertoires in COVID-19. Patients of the Seattle cohort, enrolled during active infection, were followed longitudinally. Original analysis: For nucleated cells, counts were estimated from reference gene primer amplification. The method was immunoSEQ multiplex PCR; TCRdb's version includes in-frame clones alone and lacks a portion of them. V and J calls and clone size are given by that table; D and trimming were obtained from the DNA. The top ten hold approximately 10% of the sample, which has fewer than 250,000 clones, about nine tenths seen once. Specimen: peripheral blood. The sequence came from a man aged 45-65 years with COVID-19, enrolled during active disease.

The CDR3 DNA reads TGTGCCAGCAGCGCCGACAGCTCTGGAAACACCATATATTTT. It translates to CASSADSSGNTIYF. The chain couples TRBV9 to TRBJ1-3; TRBD1 is a possible D gene (5 bases). The CDR3 runs 14 residues. CDR1 is SGDLS and CDR2 is YYNGEE in the germline V gene. Trimming shortened V by 3 bases and J by 0 bases, and 7 bases separated the two germline ends.